The 15 T cell receptor beta chains given below trace back to one sample, sequenced in a study of shared clonotypes between healthy human individuals. TCRdb keeps only in-frame clones here, not all; method: immunoSEQ multiplex PCR. Of 400,000 to 500,000 clones listed, 60% to 85% were seen once; the top ten hold 10% to 15%. The sequencing input was PBMCs. These receptor sequences come from a woman in her 40s in good health. Some clones in this sample may be carry-over from other donors' samples.

This clone was counted a few times. The chain links TRBV18 to TRBJ2-1, with D unresolved. Deletions cut 0 bases from V and 6 bases from J, with 12 bases between. The CDR3 is 15 residues long. Germline V CDR1 and CDR2: KGHSH, LQKENI. The CDR3 bases are TGTGCCAGCTCACCACCGGGTCACGGTTTCAATGAGCAGTTCTTC. Protein sequence: CASSPPGHGFNEQFF. Variable domain in full (rest from reference TRBV18 and TRBJ2-1): NAGVMQNPRHLVRRRGQEARLRCSPMKGHSHVYWYRQLPEEGLKFMVYLQKENIIDESGMPKERFSAEFPKEGPSILRIQQVVRGDSAAYFCASSPPGHGFNEQFFGPGTRLTVL.

The chain uses TRBV19 and TRBJ1-3; 9 bases line up with TRBD1. CDR3 length: 15 amino acids. CDR1 is LNHDA and CDR2 is SQIVND in the germline V gene (reference sequence). V lost 9 bases, J lost 4 bases, and 10 bases stayed unmatched. The DNA for the CDR3 is TGTGCCAGGGGAGAGGACAGGGGTTCCGGAAACACCATATATTTT. Amino acids: CARGEDRGSGNTIYF.

On this clone itself: This may stem from a read error, because a much larger clone lies one nucleotide away. The CDR3 loop reads CASSLSGSKANDEQFF. CDR3 coding DNA: TGCGCCAGCAGCTTAAGCGGGAGCAAGGCGAACGATGAGCAGTTCTTC. The genes are TRBV5-1 and TRBJ2-1, with 8 bases identical to TRBD2. Germline loops: CDR1 SGHRS, CDR2 YFSETQ. The CDR3 contains 16 residues. The junction had 12 bases not matched to a gene; V was cut back by 2 bases and J by 8 bases.

This chain uses TRBV7-8 with TRBJ2-7, with D tentatively TRBD2 (6 bases). CDR1 SGHVS and CDR2 FQNEAQ come from the germline V gene. The CDR3 is made up of 15 amino acids. V was pared by 5 bases and J by 5 bases, with 19 bases between. For the CDR3, the DNA is TGTGCCAGCAGCCAAGGGGACTCCAGAGGGCACGAGCAGTACTTC. Protein product: CASSQGDSRGHEQYF.

The chain couples TRBV15 to TRBJ2-7, with TRBD1 matching 10 bases. V shed 3 bases, J shed 6 bases, and the junction held 5 bases outside the gene matches. CDR1 is LNHNV, CDR2 YYDKDF, per germline (reference sequence). This CDR3 is built from 14 residues. The CDR3 reads CATSRGGTGVEQYF. In DNA, the CDR3 is TGTGCCACCAGCAGGGGGGGGACAGGGGTCGAGCAGTACTTC.

Notes on this clone: Other DNA sequences from this sample encode an identical CDR3 as well. The chain uses TRBV5-1 and TRBJ2-7; 9 positions agree with TRBD1. The length of the CDR3 is 14 residues. V gave up 4 bases and J gave up 2 bases; unmatched junction bases: 4. The germline CDR1 and CDR2 sequences are SGHRS and YFSETQ. The CDR3 region is CASSPGQGPYEQYF. CDR3 nucleotide sequence: TGCGCCAGCAGCCCGGGACAGGGTCCCTACGAGCAGTACTTC.

The V call is TRBV30, the J call TRBJ2-3, with D tentatively TRBD1 (6 bases). Germline CDR1 and CDR2: GTSNPN and SVGIG (reference sequence). The CDR3 runs 15 residues. The germline V and J ends were trimmed by 0 bases and 4 bases, with 14 bases remaining between them. As DNA, the CDR3 is TGTGCCTGGAGTGTAGACCTCAGGGGTCCAGATACGCAGTATTTT. Translating gives CAWSVDLRGPDTQYF. The full variable domain, its missing parts supplied by reference TRBV30 and TRBJ2-3, is SQTIHQWPATLVQPVGSPLSLECTVEGTSNPNLYWYRQAAGRGLQLLFYSVGIGQISSEVPQNLSASRPQDRQFILSSKKLLLSDSGFYLCAWSVDLRGPDTQYFGPGTRLTVL.

The gene calls are TRBV7-2 and TRBJ2-3; 15 bases fit TRBD2. Germline V gene data show CDR1 as SGHTA and CDR2 as FQGNSA. The CDR3 sequence is 15 residues long. V lost 4 bases and J lost 5; bases outside the gene matches: 1. CDR3: CASSWGLAGGDTQYF. CDR3 DNA sequence: TGTGCCAGCAGCTGGGGACTAGCGGGAGGAGATACGCAGTATTTT.

The V and J genes are TRBV5-1 and TRBJ1-6; 7 bases align to TRBD1. Germline V CDR1 and CDR2: SGHRS, YFSETQ. The CDR3 spans 16 residues. Trimming at V came to 4 bases and at J to 6 bases, leaving 10 bases not matched to a gene. The CDR3 DNA is TGCGCCAGCAGCCTGGTCACAGGGGAGACTAATTCACCCCTCCACTTT. Translation: CASSLVTGETNSPLHF.

This chain joins TRBV30 and TRBJ2-2, with D possibly TRBD1 on 6 matching bases. Germline V gene data show CDR1 as GTSNPN and CDR2 as SVGIG (reference sequence). V lost 2 bases, J lost 4 bases, and 17 bases lay in between. This CDR3 has 16 residues. The CDR3 protein is CAWSRAPGDSTGELFF. CDR3 in DNA: TGTGCCTGGAGTAGGGCCCCAGGGGATTCCACCGGGGAGCTGTTTTTT.

The genes are TRBV7-2 and TRBJ2-5; D may be TRBD1 or TRBD2 (5 bases each). Germline V lookup: CDR1 SGHTA, CDR2 FQGNSA. The CDR3 length is 14 residues. V lost 5 bases to trimming and J lost 2 bases, with 12 bases between them. CDR3 residues: CASSPGTFQETQYF. The DNA of the CDR3 is TGTGCCAGCAGCCCCGGGACGTTTCAAGAGACCCAGTACTTC. The whole variable domain, filled in from reference TRBV7-2 and TRBJ2-5, reads GAGVSQSPSNKVTEKGKDVELRCDPISGHTALYWYRQSLGQGLEFLIYFQGNSAPDKSGLPSDRFSAERTGGSVSTLTIQRTQQEDSAVYLCASSPGTFQETQYFGPGTRLLVL.

The CDR3 DNA reads as TGTGCCACCAGCAGAGAAGGGTCTGGGGCCAACGTCCTGACTTTC. Translated, it gives CATSREGSGANVLTF. The chain combines TRBV15 with TRBJ2-6; D is unclear. This CDR3 contains 15 residues. Germline values: CDR1 LNHNV, CDR2 YYDKDF (reference sequence). Deletions cut 0 bases from V and 1 base from J, with 4 bases between.

The genes are TRBV7-9 and TRBJ2-1; tentatively, D is TRBD1 (5 bases). The V gene's germline CDR1 is SEHNR and CDR2 FQNEAQ (reference sequence). The CDR3 is made up of 16 amino acids. V was cut by 5 bases and J by 1 base, with 15 bases left in between. The CDR3 here is CASSQKVAGSYNEQFF. The CDR3 DNA follows: TGTGCCAGCAGCCAGAAAGTGGCAGGGTCCTACAATGAGCAGTTCTTC.

The chain employs TRBV19 and TRBJ2-3, with TRBD2 matching over 10 bases. J gave up 4 bases and V 0 bases, and 13 bases lay outside the gene matches. CDR1 and CDR2 from the germline V gene are LNHDA and SQIVND (reference sequence). The CDR3 runs to 19 residues. CDR3 in amino acids: CASSIDGLAGASFADTQYF. The CDR3 DNA follows: TGTGCCAGTAGTATAGACGGGCTAGCGGGAGCCAGTTTCGCAGATACGCAGTATTTT.

The chain carries TRBV27 and TRBJ2-7, with TRBD2 identical over 13 bases. Germline trimming cut 4 bases from V and 6 bases from J; bases unmatched to any gene: 9. CDR1 MNHEY and CDR2 SMNVEV come from the germline V gene (reference sequence). The CDR3 extends over 16 amino acids. The CDR3 loop is CASSSGLAGPGGEQYF. For the CDR3, the DNA is TGTGCCAGCAGTTCGGGACTAGCGGGACCCGGGGGCGAGCAGTACTTC.